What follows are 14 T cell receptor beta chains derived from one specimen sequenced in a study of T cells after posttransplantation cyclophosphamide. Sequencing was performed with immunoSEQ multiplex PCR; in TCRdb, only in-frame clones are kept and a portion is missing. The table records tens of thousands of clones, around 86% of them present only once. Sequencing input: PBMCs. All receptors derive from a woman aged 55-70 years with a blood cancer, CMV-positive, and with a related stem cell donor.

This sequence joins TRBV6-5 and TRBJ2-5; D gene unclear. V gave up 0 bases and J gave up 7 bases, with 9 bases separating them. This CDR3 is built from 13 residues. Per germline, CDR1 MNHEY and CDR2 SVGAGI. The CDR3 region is CASSYSLVGTQYF. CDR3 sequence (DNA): TGTGCCAGCAGTTACTCCCTAGTAGGGACCCAGTACTTC.

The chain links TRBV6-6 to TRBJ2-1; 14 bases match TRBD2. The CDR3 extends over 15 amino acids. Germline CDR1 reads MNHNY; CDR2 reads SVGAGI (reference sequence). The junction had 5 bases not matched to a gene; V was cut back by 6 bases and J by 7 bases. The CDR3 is CASSRLAGGPNEQFF. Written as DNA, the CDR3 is TGTGCCAGCAGCCGACTAGCGGGAGGGCCAAATGAGCAGTTCTTC.

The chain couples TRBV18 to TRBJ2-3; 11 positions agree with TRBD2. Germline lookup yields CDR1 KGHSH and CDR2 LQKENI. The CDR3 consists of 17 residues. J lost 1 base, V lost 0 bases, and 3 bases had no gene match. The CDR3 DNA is TGTGCCAGCTCACCACCCGCACTAGCGGGAGGCACAGATACGCAGTATTTT. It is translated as CASSPPALAGGTDTQYF.

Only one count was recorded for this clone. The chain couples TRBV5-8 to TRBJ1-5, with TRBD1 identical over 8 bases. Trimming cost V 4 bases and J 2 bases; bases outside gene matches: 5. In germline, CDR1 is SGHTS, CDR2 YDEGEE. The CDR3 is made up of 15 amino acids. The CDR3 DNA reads TGTGCCAGCAGCCCGGGACAGGATCGCAATCAGCCCCAGCATTTT. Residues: CASSPGQDRNQPQHF. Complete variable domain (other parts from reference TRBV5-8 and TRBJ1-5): EAGVTQSPTHLIKTRGQQATLRCSPISGHTSVYWYQQALGLGLQFLLWYDEGEERNRGNFPPRFSGRQFPNYSSELNVNALELEDSALYLCASSPGQDRNQPQHFGDGTRLSIL.

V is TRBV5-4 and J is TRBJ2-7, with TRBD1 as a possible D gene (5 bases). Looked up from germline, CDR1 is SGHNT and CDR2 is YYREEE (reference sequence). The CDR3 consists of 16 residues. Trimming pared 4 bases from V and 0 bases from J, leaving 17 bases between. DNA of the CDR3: TGTGCCAGCAGCGGACACAGTGAATCGCCCTCCTACGAGCAGTACTTC. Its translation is CASSGHSESPSYEQYF.

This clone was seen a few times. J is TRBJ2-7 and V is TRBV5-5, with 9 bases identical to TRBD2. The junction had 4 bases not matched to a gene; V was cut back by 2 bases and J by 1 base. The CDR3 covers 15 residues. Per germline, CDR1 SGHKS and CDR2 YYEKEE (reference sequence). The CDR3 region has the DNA TGTGCCAGCAGCTTTTCAGCGGGAGGTTCCTACGAGCAGTACTTC. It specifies CASSFSAGGSYEQYF.

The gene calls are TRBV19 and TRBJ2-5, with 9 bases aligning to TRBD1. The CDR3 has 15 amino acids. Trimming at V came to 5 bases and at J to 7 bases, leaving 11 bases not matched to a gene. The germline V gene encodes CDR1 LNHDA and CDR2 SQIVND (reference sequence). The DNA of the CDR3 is TGTGCCAGTAGTTCTCCGGGACAGGGTGCAGGGACCCAGTACTTC. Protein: CASSSPGQGAGTQYF.

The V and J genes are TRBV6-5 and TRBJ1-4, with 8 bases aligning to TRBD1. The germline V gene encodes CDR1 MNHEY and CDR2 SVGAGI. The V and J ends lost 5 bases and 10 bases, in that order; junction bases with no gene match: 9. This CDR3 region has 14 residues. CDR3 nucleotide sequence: TGTGCCAGCAGTACCGACAGGGGTTATGGAAAACTGTTTTTT. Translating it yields CASSTDRGYGKLFF.

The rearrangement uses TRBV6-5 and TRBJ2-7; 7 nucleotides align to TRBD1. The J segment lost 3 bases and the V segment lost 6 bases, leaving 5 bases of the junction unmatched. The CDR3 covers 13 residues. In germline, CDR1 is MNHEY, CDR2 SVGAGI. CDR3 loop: CASSLTGFYEQYF. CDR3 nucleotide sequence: TGTGCCAGCAGCTTGACAGGGTTCTACGAGCAGTACTTC.

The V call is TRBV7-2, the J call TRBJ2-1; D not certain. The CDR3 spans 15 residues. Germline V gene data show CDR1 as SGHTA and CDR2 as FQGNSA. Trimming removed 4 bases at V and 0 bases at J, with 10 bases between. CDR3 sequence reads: CASSYRVSSYNEQFF. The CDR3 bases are TGTGCCAGCAGCTATCGAGTTTCCTCCTACAATGAGCAGTTCTTC.

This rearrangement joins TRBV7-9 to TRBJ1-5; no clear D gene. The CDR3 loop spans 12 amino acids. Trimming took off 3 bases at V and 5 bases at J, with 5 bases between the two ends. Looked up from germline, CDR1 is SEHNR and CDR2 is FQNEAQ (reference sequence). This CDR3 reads CASSFIDQPQHF. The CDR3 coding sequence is TGTGCCAGCAGCTTTATAGATCAGCCCCAGCATTTT.

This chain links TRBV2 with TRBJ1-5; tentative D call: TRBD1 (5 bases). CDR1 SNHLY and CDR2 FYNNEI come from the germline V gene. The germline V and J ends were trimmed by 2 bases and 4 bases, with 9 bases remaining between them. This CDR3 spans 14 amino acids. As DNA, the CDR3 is TGTGCCAGCAGTGAAATAGACAGAAATCAGCCCCAGCATTTT. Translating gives CASSEIDRNQPQHF.

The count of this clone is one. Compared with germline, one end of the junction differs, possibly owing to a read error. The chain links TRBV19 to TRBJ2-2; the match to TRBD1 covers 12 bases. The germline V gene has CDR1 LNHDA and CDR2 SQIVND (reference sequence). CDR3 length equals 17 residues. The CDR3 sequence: CASRLGQGARFIGELLF. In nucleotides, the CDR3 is TGTGCCAGTAGACTGGGACAGGGGGCGCGGTTTATCGGGGAGCTGCTTTTT.

The CDR3 sequence: CASSPRETGQGRRSTNEKLFF. In DNA, the CDR3 is TGCGCCAGCAGCCCTCGAGAGACCGGACAGGGAAGGAGATCGACTAATGAAAAACTGTTTTTT. The rearrangement links TRBV4-1 to TRBJ1-4, with TRBD1 identical over 8 bases. The trim removed 4 bases at V and 2 bases at J, leaving 21 bases unmatched. This CDR3 comprises 21 residues. The V gene's germline CDR1 is MGHRA and CDR2 YSYEKL.